This TCR beta chain was captured by sequencing in a study of T cell repertoires in cytomegalovirus infection (dated by TCRdb to about 2019). For context, the study as a whole: The peptide stimulations were aimed at well-studied HLA-B-restricted epitopes as well as recently identified HLA-C-restricted CMV epitopes, whose presentation resists viral immunomodulation. The HLA type of each donor mattered for the analysis, because public TCR beta signatures pointed to carriage of CMV infection along with the matching HLA type. Results the study describes overall, beyond this receptor: In both this cohort and an independent roughly 350-donor cohort, the cumulative frequency of public TCR beta family members distinguished carriers of CMV infection plus the relevant HLA type. The ex vivo response was dominated by HLA-C-restricted CMV-specific TCR beta clonotypes, and the single most frequent clonotype in two of eight donors was supplied by these HLA-C-restricted clonotypes.

This clonotype was observed many times. What this receptor recognizes is not known. No much larger clone is present one base from it, and per-base qualities are unavailable. The meaning of the sample's treatment or condition label: in vitro stimulation with specific CMV peptide epitopes to enrich CMV-specific T cells. The germline V gene provides CDR1 SGHTA and CDR2 FQGNSA. V is pared back by 2 bases and J by 2 bases, with 16 bases lying between the germline termini. From cysteine to phenylalanine, the CDR3 is 17 amino acids long. Of the read, only the CDR3 DNA is kept; its 51 bases are in frame from base 1. Instrument used: Illumina HiSeq 1500. The public reads were run again by TCRdb, first through fastp at Q25 and then through MiXCR, and only productive beta chains were kept. Entries are consolidated by CDR3 protein sequence, retaining the most common genes and DNA. The sample table holds 700,000 to 950,000 distinct CDR3 sequences, of which 30% to 35% were seen once. Roughly an eighth of the sample is taken by the ten largest.

The sequencing here drew on cultured CD8+ T cells from PBMCs, taken from culture after CMV antigen stimulation. The V and J genes are TRBV7-2 and TRBJ1-5; TRBD1 is a weak D gene call, 6 bases matching. This receptor was taken from a human donor in good health (CMV status not recorded). Some clones in this sample may be carry-over from other donors' samples. The CDR3 here reads CASSLTSPDSGNQPQHF. The DNA is as follows: TGTGCCAGCAGCTTAACCTCCCCGGACAGTGGCAATCAGCCCCAGCATTTT. This CDR3, with the reference TRBV7-2 and TRBJ1-5 proteins standing in past its ends, gives the full variable domain GAGVSQSPSNKVTEKGKDVELRCDPISGHTALYWYRQSLGQGLEFLIYFQGNSAPDKSGLPSDRFSAERTGGSVSTLTIQRTQQEDSAVYLCASSLTSPDSGNQPQHFGDGTRLSIL.